This T cell receptor (beta chain) was obtained from a study of shared clonotypes between healthy human individuals. Points from the study as a whole: In this cohort, only blood was sampled, and tissue repertoires likely differ.

Some clones are missing from TCRdb's copy, which holds only in-frame ones; the method was immunoSEQ multiplex PCR. The sample records roughly 300,000 clones, over 70% being singletons. Donors comprised healthy HIV-negative adults lacking recent acute infections or vaccinations. All donors were Caucasian adults living in Nashville, Tennessee. As concerns this clone: Its cognate antigen is unknown.

The specimen was memory CD4+ T cells sorted from blood. Stated subset: CD45RA-negative fraction. The source of this sequence is a man aged 30 to 45 in good health.

For the CDR3, the DNA is TGTGCCAGCCAGGACAATTTTGGAAACACCATATATTTT. The encoded protein is CASQDNFGNTIYF. The chain couples TRBV14 to TRBJ1-3, with a weak D call TRBD1 (5 bases). The CDR3 is made up of 13 amino acids. CDR1 is SGHDN and CDR2 is FVKESK in the germline V gene. V was shortened by 8 bases and J by 3 bases, with 11 bases between the two germline ends.